This T cell receptor beta chain was sequenced in a study of post-analysis software for immune sequencing data. General observations from the study: Comparison of patients with controls showed about 5 TRBV segments more frequent in patients, TRBV5-6, TRBV5-1 and TRBV20-1 among them.

Unique molecular identifiers were present in the TCR beta cDNA libraries. TCRdb used MiXCR to reprocess the PCR reads, holding one entry per CDR3 protein. This table has 400,000 to 500,000 distinct CDR3 sequences, approximately 39% appearing once. Only a few counts were recorded for this clonotype. The antigen is not known. The V gene lost 5 bases and the J gene lost 5 bases, with 16 bases spanning the gap. Germline V lookup: CDR1 MDHEN, CDR2 SYDVKM. This CDR3 has 15 residues. V gene TRBV28 combines with J gene TRBJ1-5; D ambiguous. The source is a girl aged 2 to 10 with multiple sclerosis. The material sequenced was blood. The CDR3: CASSLSAPRYQPQHF. The CDR3 nucleotides read TGTGCCAGCAGTCTTTCAGCCCCTAGGTATCAGCCCCAGCATTTT. The whole variable domain, remainder taken from reference TRBV28 and TRBJ1-5, is DVKVTQSSRYLVKRTGEKVFLECVQDMDHENMFWYRQDPGLGLRLIYFSYDVKMKEKGDIPEGYSVSREKKERFSLILESASTNQTSMYLCASSLSAPRYQPQHFGDGTRLSIL.